This record looks at one T cell receptor (beta chain) sequence and its context. Its antigen is not known. This record comes from a study of shared clonotypes between healthy human individuals. Every immunoSEQ plate was one replicate of a subset's evenly spread DNA. Some clones are missing from TCRdb's copy, which holds only in-frame ones; the method was immunoSEQ multiplex PCR. This table holds roughly 700,000 clones, approximately 79% found once. Whole-study results and caveats: Non-shared clonotypes had lower generation probabilities than clonotypes shared by all four sorted-subset donors.

The CDR3 is 16 amino acids. Trimming left V 3 bases short and J 0 bases short, with 14 bases between. Germline CDR1 and CDR2: LNHDA and SQIVND (reference sequence). The chain links TRBV19 to TRBJ1-1; a possible D gene is TRBD1 (5 bases). The origin of this receptor is a woman in her twenties or thirties in good health. The sequenced sample was memory CD4+ T cells sorted from blood. Specified subset: CD45RA-negative fraction. This chain's CDR3 is CASSMGTLGMNTEAFF. CDR3 sequence (DNA): TGTGCCAGTAGTATGGGGACCTTGGGGATGAACACTGAAGCTTTCTTT.